The clone carrying this TCR beta chain was recorded many times. This sample was taken from a study of blood T cells in healthy people across ages. It was with a sample-barcoded 5' primer and a J-beta primer mix that a second PCR of roughly 7 to 12 cycles was run. TCRdb recomputed calls from the 5' RACE reads with MiXCR, one row per CDR3 protein. The sample lists approximately 820,000 distinct CDR3 sequences; around 43% were seen once. The sample taken for sequencing was blood. This TCR came from a man aged 55 to 70 in good health.

DNA for the CDR3: TGCAGCGTTTGGACCGGGGCCCGACCAGGCGCTAACTATGGCTACACCTTC. It codes for CSVWTGARPGANYGYTF. V gene TRBV29-1 combines with J gene TRBJ1-2, with a tentative D call TRBD1 (5 bases). V was pared by 5 bases and J by 0 bases, with 22 bases between. Germline loops: CDR1 SQVTM, CDR2 ANQGSEA. The CDR3 spans 17 residues.